Below, 2 T cell receptor beta chains from the same sample are listed, as sequenced in a study of CD8+ T cells in alopecia areata. RNA extraction was followed by reverse transcription into cDNA, which acted as the sequencing template. Produced via immunoSEQ multiplex PCR; TCRdb's table is partial and in-frame only. The table shows 150,000 to 250,000 clones, with 50% to 60% occurring only once. Treatment denoted: oral pan-JAK inhibitor, 5-10 mg twice daily. The input for sequencing was CD4+ T cells sorted from blood, taken at week 4, from a patient treated with tofacitinib. Receptors were obtained from a human donor with alopecia areata.

The chain joins TRBV7-6 to TRBJ2-1; 11 nucleotides line up with TRBD2. The CDR3 is 15 residues long. The germline CDR1 and CDR2 sequences are SGHVS and FNYEAQ. V lost 2 bases to trimming and J lost 9 bases; unmatched junction nucleotides: 6. The CDR3: CASSLRTSGWAEQFF. For the CDR3, the DNA is TGTGCCAGCAGCTTAAGGACTAGCGGGTGGGCTGAGCAGTTCTTC.

The V and J genes are TRBV29-1 and TRBJ1-2; 12 bases agree with TRBD1. Germline assignment: CDR1 SQVTM and CDR2 ANQGSEA. The CDR3 is 15 residues long. Trimming at V came to 7 bases and at J to 8 bases, leaving 14 bases not matched to a gene. CDR3 nucleotides: TGCAGCGGCTTAGACCCGGGACAGGGGGCAAGAGGCTACACCTTC. As protein: CSGLDPGQGARGYTF.